The 6 T cell receptor beta chains presented below share a single source sample, sequenced in a study of technical replicates of blood from a handful of donors. The assay was immunoSEQ multiplex PCR, and TCRdb's table has in-frame clones only and misses some. This sample has fewer than 85,000 clones, with roughly 94% found just once. The sample was T cells isolated from PBMCs. Source of these receptors: a human donor in good health.

V is TRBV5-1 and J is TRBJ2-7, with TRBD2 identical over 12 bases. CDR3 length: 18 residues. V shed 1 base, J shed 0 bases, and the junction held 8 bases outside the gene matches. CDR1 and CDR2 from the germline V gene are SGHRS and YFSETQ. The CDR3 protein is CASSLPELAGGFSYEQYF. As DNA, the CDR3 is TGCGCCAGCAGCTTGCCCGAACTAGCGGGGGGATTCTCCTACGAGCAGTACTTC.

This rearrangement joins TRBV5-6 to TRBJ2-4; the match to TRBD2 covers 7 bases. With 3 bases clipped from V and 1 base from J, the junction kept 1 base outside the gene matches. The length of the CDR3 is 14 residues. Germline CDR1 is SGHDT and CDR2 is YYEEEE. The CDR3 region is CASSWGGAKNIQYF. The CDR3 region has the DNA TGTGCCAGCAGCTGGGGGGGGGCCAAAAACATTCAGTACTTC.

The chain links TRBV29-1 to TRBJ1-3; D is possibly TRBD1 (6 bases). CDR3 length: 15 amino acids. The ends were cut back, 0 bases at V and 1 base at J, with 10 bases in the middle. The V gene's germline CDR1 is SQVTM and CDR2 ANQGSEA. The CDR3 loop reads CSVEDLDRSGNTIYF. The CDR3 nucleotides read TGCAGCGTTGAAGATCTGGACAGATCTGGAAACACCATATATTTT. The whole variable domain, remainder taken from reference TRBV29-1 and TRBJ1-3, is SAVISQKPSRDICQRGTSLTIQCQVDSQVTMMFWYRQQPGQSLTLIATANQGSEATYESGFVIDKFPISRPNLTFSTLTVSNMSPEDSSIYLCSVEDLDRSGNTIYFGEGSWLTVV.

The chain recombines TRBV5-1 with TRBJ1-2; tentatively, D is TRBD1 (6 bases). The CDR3 extends over 15 amino acids. The germline V gene has CDR1 SGHRS and CDR2 YFSETQ. V gave up 0 bases and J gave up 4 bases, with 13 bases separating them. CDR3 DNA: TGCGCCAGCAGCTTGGGATCAGGGGCACCCTATGGCTACACCTTC. Translated: CASSLGSGAPYGYTF.

The chain carries TRBV5-4 and TRBJ1-2; the D gene is possibly TRBD1 (5 bases). This CDR3 comprises 15 residues. Deletions cut 2 bases from V and 4 bases from J, with 15 bases between. The germline V gene encodes CDR1 SGHNT and CDR2 YYREEE (reference sequence). The CDR3 region is CASSFGQGAGYGYTF. CDR3 DNA: TGTGCCAGCAGCTTCGGGCAGGGTGCAGGCTATGGCTACACCTTC.

The chain combines TRBV29-1 with TRBJ2-3, with 13 positions matching TRBD2. CDR3 length equals 15 residues. The V gene's germline CDR1 is SQVTM and CDR2 ANQGSEA. Germline trimming cut 8 bases from V and 3 bases from J; bases unmatched to any gene: 8. The CDR3: CSFPTSGRPTDTQYF. Written as DNA, the CDR3 is TGCAGCTTTCCGACTAGCGGGAGGCCGACAGATACGCAGTATTTT.